The 16 T cell receptor beta chains presented below share a single source sample, sequenced in a study of tumour-infiltrating T cells in Burkitt lymphoma. Some clones are missing from TCRdb's copy, which holds only in-frame ones; the method was immunoSEQ multiplex PCR. The table has about 13,000 clones, 65% to 90% seen once; the top ten hold roughly 1.5%. The sample was tumor tissue. The receptor source for this set is a human donor with diffuse large B-cell lymphoma.

CDR3 sequence: CASSPRRGYGNGYTF. The CDR3 bases are TGTGCCAGCTCCCCTAGAAGGGGATATGGGAATGGCTACACCTTC. The V gene is TRBV18, the J gene TRBJ1-2; D may be TRBD1 (5 bases). The ends were cut back, 6 bases at V and 6 bases at J, with 20 bases in the middle. Germline assignment: CDR1 KGHSH and CDR2 LQKENI. The CDR3 contains 15 residues. Combining the CDR3 with reference TRBV18 and TRBJ1-2 gives the whole variable domain NAGVMQNPRHLVRRRGQEARLRCSPMKGHSHVYWYRQLPEEGLKFMVYLQKENIIDESGMPKERFSAEFPKEGPSILRIQQVVRGDSAAYFCASSPRRGYGNGYTFGSGTRLTVV.

The chain has TRBV11-3 and TRBJ2-2; D is possibly TRBD2 (6 bases). The V and J ends lost 0 bases and 6 bases respectively, with 14 bases between them. CDR3 length: 16 residues. Germline assignment: CDR1 SGHNT and CDR2 YENEEA. This CDR3 is CASSLDGWRDAGELFF. CDR3 in DNA: TGTGCCAGCAGCTTAGATGGGTGGAGGGACGCCGGGGAGCTGTTTTTT.

The chain couples TRBV9 to TRBJ1-1; TRBD1 aligns across 10 bases. After removal of 6 bases from V and 11 bases from J, the junction contained 10 bases not matched to a gene. CDR3 length equals 13 residues. Germline V gene sequence: CDR1 SGDLS, CDR2 YYNGEE. The CDR3 nucleotides are TGTGCCAGCACCGCCGTGGACAGGGGGAGTGCTTTCTTT. Its protein is CASTAVDRGSAFF. Looking up the rest from reference TRBV9 and TRBJ1-1 gives the full variable domain: DSGVTQTPKHLITATGQRVTLRCSPRSGDLSVYWYQQSLDQGLQFLIQYYNGEERAKGNILERFSAQQFPDLHSELNLSSLELGDSALYFCASTAVDRGSAFFGQGTRLTVV.

This chain joins TRBV29-1 and TRBJ1-2, with 10 positions matching TRBD1. J was trimmed by 8 bases and V by 7 bases; bases with no gene match: 16. The CDR3 consists of 15 residues. The germline V gene has CDR1 SQVTM and CDR2 ANQGSEA. CDR3 protein: CSAVTPGQGWGGYTF. The CDR3 coding sequence is TGCAGCGCCGTCACTCCGGGACAGGGGTGGGGCGGCTACACCTTC.

CDR3 loop: CASSLGGGTDEYF. CDR3 DNA: TGTGCCAGCAGCTTAGGGGGTGGGACAGACGAGTATTTT. This chain links TRBV7-9 with TRBJ2-3, with TRBD1 matching 7 bases. This CDR3 is 13 amino acids long. Germline V lookup: CDR1 SEHNR, CDR2 FQNEAQ (reference sequence). Trimming removed 1 base from V and 13 bases from J; junction bases left unmatched: 8. Drawing the rest from reference TRBV7-9 and TRBJ2-3, the complete variable domain is DTGVSQNPRHKITKRGQNVTFRCDPISEHNRLYWYRQTLGQGPEFLTYFQNEAQLEKSRLLSDRFSAERPKGSFSTLEIQRTEQGDSAMYLCASSLGGGTDEYFGPGTRLTVL.

V is TRBV7-6 and J is TRBJ1-3, with 7 nucleotides matching TRBD1. The V gene's germline CDR1 is SGHVS and CDR2 FNYEAQ. The CDR3 totals 16 residues. Trimming cost V 3 bases and J 0 bases; bases outside gene matches: 5. In DNA form, the CDR3 reads TGTGCCAGCAGCTTGACAGGGACAACCTCTGGAAACACCATATATTTT. This codes for CASSLTGTTSGNTIYF. The whole variable domain, remainder taken from reference TRBV7-6 and TRBJ1-3, is GAGVSQSPRYKVTKRGQDVALRCDPISGHVSLYWYRQALGQGPEFLTYFNYEAQQDKSGLPNDRFSAERPEGSISTLTIQRTEQRDSAMYRCASSLTGTTSGNTIYFGEGSWLTVV.

The genes are TRBV15 and TRBJ2-1; 8 bases agree with TRBD2. Trimming cost V 1 base and J 5 bases; bases outside gene matches: 4. This CDR3 has 15 residues. Germline values: CDR1 LNHNV, CDR2 YYDKDF (reference sequence). The CDR3 DNA reads TGTGCCACCAGCAGAGGCCTAGCGGGCAACAATGAGCAGTTCTTC. Its translation is CATSRGLAGNNEQFF. The full variable domain, completed using reference TRBV15 and TRBJ2-1, is DAMVIQNPRYQVTQFGKPVTLSCSQTLNHNVMYWYQQKSSQAPKLLFHYYDKDFNNEADTPDNFQSRRPNTSFCFLDIRSPGLGDTAMYLCATSRGLAGNNEQFFGPGTRLTVL.

V usage is TRBV19 and J usage is TRBJ2-3, with TRBD1 matching over 7 bases. The germline gives CDR1 LNHDA, CDR2 SQIVND (reference sequence). V was pared by 5 bases and J by 1 base, with 3 bases of the junction left unmatched. This CDR3 has 14 amino acids. For the CDR3, the DNA is TGTGCCAGTAGTGAGGGGGCGCGCACAGATACGCAGTATTTT. Translation: CASSEGARTDTQYF.

The chain is built from TRBV6-1 and TRBJ1-4, with D hard to call. Germline CDR1 MNHNS, CDR2 SASEGT. Trimming stripped 7 bases from V and 0 bases from J, with 9 bases between. The CDR3 totals 14 residues. In DNA, the CDR3 is TGTGCCAGCACCCGCCTCGCAACTAATGAAAAACTGTTTTTT. This gives the protein CASTRLATNEKLFF.

In this sample, this clone turned up a few times. This chain connects TRBV19 to TRBJ2-4, with D hard to call. The CDR3 totals 15 residues. Trimming cost V 2 bases and J 0 bases, with 8 bases left between them. The germline V gene has CDR1 LNHDA and CDR2 SQIVND (reference sequence). DNA for the CDR3: TGTGCCAGTAGTATAACAGACCTAGCCAAAAACATTCAGTACTTC. Protein product: CASSITDLAKNIQYF.

The V and J genes are TRBV27 and TRBJ2-5; D perhaps matches TRBD2 (7 bases). V was pared by 3 bases and J by 2 bases, with 22 bases between. CDR3 length: 18 residues. The germline V gene encodes CDR1 MNHEY and CDR2 SMNVEV (reference sequence). CDR3 residues: CASSLNRVGVGGQETQYF. The CDR3 DNA is TGTGCCAGCAGTTTGAACAGGGTAGGGGTCGGGGGGCAAGAGACCCAGTACTTC.

The V call is TRBV4-1, the J call TRBJ1-3; D remains ambiguous. CDR1 and CDR2 from the germline V gene are MGHRA and YSYEKL. The CDR3 totals 15 residues. With 5 bases removed from V and 0 bases from J, the gap between germline ends came to 11 bases. CDR3 sequence: CASSESRSSGNTIYF. In DNA form, the CDR3 reads TGCGCCAGCAGCGAGAGCCGCAGCTCTGGAAACACCATATATTTT.

The chain carries TRBV4-3 and TRBJ2-7; D assignment may be TRBD1 or TRBD2 (6 bases each). Germline V gene sequence: CDR1 LGHNA, CDR2 YSLEER. The CDR3 contains 15 residues. The V end was cut by 4 bases, the J end by 5 bases, with 18 bases between. CDR3 in DNA: TGCGCCAGCAGCCCCGGTGAGGGGGGCGGCGACGAGCAGTACTTC. It yields the protein CASSPGEGGGDEQYF.

DNA for the CDR3: TGTGCCAGCAGCTTTATGACTAGCACAGATACGCAGTATTTT. The encoded protein is CASSFMTSTDTQYF. V usage is TRBV7-8 and J usage is TRBJ2-3, with no clear D. The CDR3 length is 14 residues. From germline, CDR1 is SGHVS and CDR2 FQNEAQ. Between the trimmed V and J ends, which lost 3 bases and 0 bases, there was a span of 7 bases.

The genes are TRBV7-2 and TRBJ2-2; D uncertain. Germline lookup yields CDR1 SGHTA and CDR2 FQGNSA. Trimming stripped 0 bases from V and 0 bases from J, with 5 bases between. The CDR3 has 15 amino acids. Here the CDR3 DNA reads TGTGCCAGCAGCTTAGCGCGGTCGAACACCGGGGAGCTGTTTTTT. Its protein is CASSLARSNTGELFF.

This clone was seen a single time. V and J are TRBV9 and TRBJ2-2, with 7 bases lining up with TRBD1. The CDR3 loop spans 13 amino acids. Germline trimming cut 7 bases from V and 5 bases from J; bases unmatched to any gene: 5. CDR1 and CDR2 from the germline V gene are SGDLS and YYNGEE. CDR3 sequence (DNA): TGTGCCAGCTCCAGGGGGATAACCGGGGAGCTGTTTTTT. It specifies CASSRGITGELFF.